The clone carrying this TCR beta chain was found a few times. Its matching antigen is unknown. Germline V gene lookup returns CDR1 SEHNR and CDR2 FQNEAQ (reference sequence). The CDR3 loop spans 18 amino acids. V shed 4 bases, J shed 6 bases, and the junction held 14 bases outside the gene matches. Building the TCR beta libraries relied on iRepertoire HTBI primers, and CDR3 regions underwent Arm-PCR. In the original analysis: Sequenced samples collectively carried around 60 TRBV and 15 or so TRBJ segments. TCRdb reprocessed the multiplex PCR reads via MiXCR and lists one record per CDR3 protein. These V and J calls are TCRdb output, not the study's own analysis. The table shows 400,000 to 500,000 distinct CDR3 sequences, with around 21% occurring only once. This record belongs to a study of regulatory T cells in long-lasting Graves disease. Documented time point: persistent/refractory GD, antithyroid drugs over 5 years with positive TRAb. Extracted RNA from PBMCs served as the source of the TCR library. Patients all came to the study from an endocrinology department in Xi'an, China.

Findings of the study overall: Preferential use of TRBV28, TRBJ1-2 and TRBJ2-5 was seen in persistent disease. Thyroid tissue was not studied; only peripheral blood was.

The chain joins TRBV7-9 to TRBJ2-7, with 14 bases identical to TRBD2. The source of this sequence is a female donor with Graves disease. The sequencing used peripheral blood mononuclear cells (PBMCs), collected when the disease was refractory, from a patient treated with antithyroid drugs. The CDR3 protein is CASSSSLTSGGVNGEQYF. CDR3 sequence (DNA): TGTGCCAGCAGCTCCTCTCTGACTAGCGGGGGGGTGAACGGCGAGCAGTACTTC.